A selection of T cell receptor beta chains follows, all from one sample in a study of blood T cell repertoires in COVID-19. Data came from immunoSEQ multiplex PCR; TCRdb stores just in-frame clones and leaves some out. Of more than 200,000 clones listed, about four fifths are singletons. The sequenced material came from peripheral blood. Receptor source: a woman aged 40 to 55 with active or convalescent COVID-19. Each CDR3 is given with its conserved first and last residue. The D gene is left open where the match is weak. A clone size is listed for some rows: how often the clone was seen (once, few, many), or a class if it is expanded.

CDR3 length	clone size	D gene	V gene	J gene	CDR3 DNA	CDR3 protein
14	NA	NA	TRBV19	TRBJ2-2	TGTGCCAGTAGTATAAGTGGCAGCACCGGGGAGCTGTTTTTT	CASSISGSTGELFF
14	NA	TRBD1	TRBV10-3	TRBJ2-7	TGTGCCATCAGGGGACAGGGGGCGACTTACGAGCAGTACTTC	CAIRGQGATYEQYF
13	NA	NA	TRBV7-9	TRBJ2-7	TGTGCCAGCAGCTTCGCTGAGAGCTACGAGCAGTACTTC	CASSFAESYEQYF
16	NA	TRBD2	TRBV4-1	TRBJ2-7	TGCGCCAGCAGCCAAGCGGGACTAGCGGACTCCTACGAGCAGTACTTC	CASSQAGLADSYEQYF
15	NA	TRBD1	TRBV19	TRBJ1-1	TGTGCCAGTAGTTCCCAGGCCCAGGGGGGCACTGAAGCTTTCTTT	CASSSQAQGGTEAFF
16	NA	NA	TRBV4-3	TRBJ1-2	TGCGCCAGCAGCCGTGTCGGGGATGCTATCCTCTATGGCTACACCTTC	CASSRVGDAILYGYTF
15	NA	TRBD2	TRBV14	TRBJ2-1	TGTGCCAGCAGCCTGTTGGCGGGAGGATACAATGAGCAGTTCTTC	CASSLLAGGYNEQFF
14	NA	TRBD1	TRBV27	TRBJ2-1	TGTGCCAGCAGTGGGACAGATACCTACAATGAGCAGTTCTTC	CASSGTDTYNEQFF
13	many	TRBD1	TRBV2	TRBJ1-4	TGTGCCAGCAATGACAGGGTGGGTGAAAAACTGTTTTTT	CASNDRVGEKLFF
11	NA	NA	TRBV12-5	TRBJ1-4	TGTGCTAGTGGTTGGCAGACAATGGTGTTTTTT	CASGWQTMVFF
15	NA	TRBD1	TRBV28	TRBJ2-7	TGTGCCAGCAGTTTAGGGACAGGGGGCGGATACGAGCAGTACTTC	CASSLGTGGGYEQYF
13	NA	NA	TRBV14	TRBJ2-3	TGTGCCAGCAGCCGAGGGAGCGCAGATACGCAGTATTTT	CASSRGSADTQYF
13	NA	NA	TRBV18	TRBJ1-4	TGTGCCAGCTCACCGGCGGAAAGGGAAAAACTGTTTTTT	CASSPAEREKLFF
16	once	TRBD2	TRBV15	TRBJ2-3	TGTGCCACCAGCAGAGCGGGACTAGCTTCCGCAGATACGCAGTATTTT	CATSRAGLASADTQYF
15	few	TRBD1	TRBV3-1/TRBV3-2	TRBJ1-2	TGTGCCAGCAGCCAAACCGACAGGGGAGGCTATGGCTACACCTTC	CASSQTDRGGYGYTF
18	NA	NA	TRBV6-2/TRBV6-3	TRBJ2-4	TGTGCCAGCAGTTTCCGGAGCGGCGGGGCCGTTACCAAAAACATTCAGTACTTC	CASSFRSGGAVTKNIQYF
17	NA	NA	TRBV5-1	TRBJ1-1	TGCGCCAGCAGCTTTGGTGTCAGGCAATCTCTGAACACTGAAGCTTTCTTT	CASSFGVRQSLNTEAFF
15	NA	TRBD1	TRBV18	TRBJ2-7	TGTGCCAGCTCACCCGATAGGGACAGGGTAACCGAGCAGTACTTC	CASSPDRDRVTEQYF
14	few	TRBD2	TRBV19	TRBJ2-5	TGTGCCAGTAGTATGGGACTAGCCCCAGAGACCCAGTACTTC	CASSMGLAPETQYF
15	NA	TRBD1	TRBV12-5	TRBJ2-7	TGTGCTAGTGGCCGGCCGGGACAGGGGGCCTACGAGCAGTACTTC	CASGRPGQGAYEQYF
14	NA	NA	TRBV5-1	TRBJ1-4	TGCGCCAGCAGCGCCACCGGGACATATGAAAAACTGTTTTTT	CASSATGTYEKLFF
14	NA	NA	TRBV19	TRBJ2-5	TGTGCCAGTAGTGACAGAACCCTTAAAGAGACCCAGTACTTC	CASSDRTLKETQYF
19	NA	TRBD2	TRBV10-3	TRBJ2-1	TGTGCCATCAGTGAGTCGAGGGGTAGCGGGGGCTCCTCCTACAATGAGCAGTTCTTC	CAISESRGSGGSSYNEQFF
16	NA	NA	TRBV9	TRBJ1-6	TGTGCCAGCAGCCCACAATCCGACGGGGTGAATTCACCCCTCCACTTT	CASSPQSDGVNSPLHF
15	NA	TRBD2	TRBV30	TRBJ2-7	TGTGCCTGGACGGGACTAGCGGGTCCCGCCTACGAGCAGTACTTC	CAWTGLAGPAYEQYF
14	NA	NA	TRBV18	TRBJ1-1	TGTGCCAGCTCACCGACCCCAGGGTACACTGAAGCTTTCTTT	CASSPTPGYTEAFF
15	NA	NA	TRBV5-1	TRBJ2-5	TGCGCCAGCAGCTTGGCGTTAGCGGACCAAGAGACCCAGTACTTC	CASSLALADQETQYF
13	NA	TRBD1	TRBV5-6	TRBJ2-1	TGTGCCAGCAGCTTGGGGGACAGCTACAGATGGTTCTTC	CASSLGDSYRWFF
14	NA	NA	TRBV30	TRBJ1-1	TGTGCCTGGACCGCGGGGGCGCTGAACACTGAAGCTTTCTTT	CAWTAGALNTEAFF
14	once	TRBD1	TRBV11-3	TRBJ2-1	TGTGCCAGCAGCCCAGGGGGCGCGTCGCATGAGCAGTTCTTC	CASSPGGASHEQFF
14	NA	TRBD1	TRBV29-1	TRBJ1-5	TGCAGCGTTGTATCTCAGGGGGTAGATCAGCCCCAGCATTTT	CSVVSQGVDQPQHF
17	NA	TRBD2	TRBV9	TRBJ2-3	TGTGCCAGCAGCGAGGGGTTCGTAGCGGGGGGGCAAGATACGCAGTATTTT	CASSEGFVAGGQDTQYF
14	NA	TRBD2	TRBV9	TRBJ2-3	TGTGCCAGCAGCGTAGTTGCGGGGGTGGATACGCAGTATTTT	CASSVVAGVDTQYF
15	NA	NA	TRBV9	TRBJ1-3	TGTGCCAGCAGCGTAACGAGGGAACCTGGAAACACCATATATTTT	CASSVTREPGNTIYF
20	NA	TRBD2	TRBV9	TRBJ2-5	TGTGCCAGCAGCGTAGGACGACGGACTAGCGGGGGGACCCTCCAAGAGACCCAGTACTTC	CASSVGRRTSGGTLQETQYF
14	NA	TRBD1	TRBV5-4	TRBJ1-4	TGTGCCAGCAGCTTGAAGGGACAGAATGAAAAACTGTTTTTT	CASSLKGQNEKLFF